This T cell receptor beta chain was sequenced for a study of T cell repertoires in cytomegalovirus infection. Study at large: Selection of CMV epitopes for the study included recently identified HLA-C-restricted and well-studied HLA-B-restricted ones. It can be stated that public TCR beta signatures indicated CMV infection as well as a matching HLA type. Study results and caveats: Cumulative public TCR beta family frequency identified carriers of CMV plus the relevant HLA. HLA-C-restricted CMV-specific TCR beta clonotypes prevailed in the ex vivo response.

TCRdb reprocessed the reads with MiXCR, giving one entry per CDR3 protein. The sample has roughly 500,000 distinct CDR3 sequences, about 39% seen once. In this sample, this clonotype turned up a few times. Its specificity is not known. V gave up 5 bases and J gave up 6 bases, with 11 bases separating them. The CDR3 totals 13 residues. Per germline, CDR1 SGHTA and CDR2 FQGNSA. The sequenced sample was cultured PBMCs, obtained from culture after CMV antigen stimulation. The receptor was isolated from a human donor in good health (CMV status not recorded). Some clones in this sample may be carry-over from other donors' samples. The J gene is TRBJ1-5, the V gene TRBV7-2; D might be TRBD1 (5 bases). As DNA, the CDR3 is TGTGCCAGCAGCCCCAGGGACTTTCAGCCCCAGCATTTT. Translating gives CASSPRDFQPQHF. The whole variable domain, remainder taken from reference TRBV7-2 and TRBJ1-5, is GAGVSQSPSNKVTEKGKDVELRCDPISGHTALYWYRQSLGQGLEFLIYFQGNSAPDKSGLPSDRFSAERTGGSVSTLTIQRTQQEDSAVYLCASSPRDFQPQHFGDGTRLSIL.